This T cell receptor beta chain derives from a study of technical replicates of blood from a few donors. TCRdb keeps only in-frame clones here, not all; method: immunoSEQ multiplex PCR. The repertoire consists of about 75,000 clones, with approximately 97% occurring once and the leading ten covering 0.29%. Germline-derived CDR1 and CDR2 are PRHDT and FYEKMQ (reference sequence). V dropped 2 bases and J dropped 1 base, with 8 bases sitting between them. The CDR3 has 14 amino acids. Sequenced material: T cells isolated from PBMCs. The sequence was obtained from a human donor in good health. The chain couples TRBV13 to TRBJ2-5; D call uncertain. The CDR3 bases are TGTGCCAGCAGCTTAATTTCAATCCAAGAGACCCAGTACTTC. It yields the protein CASSLISIQETQYF.